The 3 T cell receptor beta chains in this list originate from one sample, sequenced in a study of blood T cells in healthy people across ages. A second 7 to 11 cycle PCR used barcoded and J-beta primers. TCRdb itself ran the 5' RACE reads through MiXCR, one entry per CDR3 protein. The data hold about 580,000 distinct CDR3 sequences, with roughly 48% observed a single time. The material sequenced was blood. The receptor set was obtained from a man at least 80 years old in good health.

The chain combines TRBV11-2 with TRBJ2-1; 7 nucleotides align to TRBD1. This CDR3 region has 14 residues. Trimming took 6 bases from V and 4 from J; bases not matched to a gene: 6. Germline V lookup: CDR1 SGHAT, CDR2 FQNNGV. CDR3 DNA: TGTGCCAGCAGTTTTATGACAGGGTACAATGAGCAGTTCTTC. This translates into CASSFMTGYNEQFF.

This clonotype was seen only a few times. The chain couples TRBV14 to TRBJ1-2; D is possibly TRBD1 (5 bases). CDR1 and CDR2 (germline): SGHDN, FVKESK. Trimming stripped 2 bases from V and 5 bases from J, with 9 bases between. This CDR3 region has 13 residues. The CDR3 region has the DNA TGTGCCAGCAGCCAACTGGAGGGGTATGGCTACACCTTC. Protein: CASSQLEGYGYTF.

V and J are TRBV18 and TRBJ2-1; D is unresolved. Germline V CDR1 and CDR2: KGHSH, LQKENI. The length of the CDR3 is 12 residues. V dropped 4 bases and J dropped 13 bases, with 14 bases sitting between them. The CDR3 region is CASSLRRVDQFF. CDR3 nucleotide sequence: TGTGCCAGCTCACTGCGTCGAGTGGATCAGTTCTTC.